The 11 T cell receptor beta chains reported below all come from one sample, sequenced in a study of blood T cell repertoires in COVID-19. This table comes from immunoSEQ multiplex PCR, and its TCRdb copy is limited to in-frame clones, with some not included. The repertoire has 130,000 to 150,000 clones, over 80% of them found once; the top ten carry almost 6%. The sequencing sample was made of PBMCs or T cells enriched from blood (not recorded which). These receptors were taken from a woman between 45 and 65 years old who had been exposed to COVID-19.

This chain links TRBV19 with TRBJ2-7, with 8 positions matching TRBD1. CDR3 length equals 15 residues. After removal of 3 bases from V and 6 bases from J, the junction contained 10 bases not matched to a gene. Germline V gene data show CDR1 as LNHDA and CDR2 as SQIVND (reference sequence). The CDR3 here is CASSILAQGAGEQYF. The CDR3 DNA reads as TGTGCCAGTAGTATTCTCGCGCAGGGGGCGGGCGAGCAGTACTTC. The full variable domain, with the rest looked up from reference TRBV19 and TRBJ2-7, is DGGITQSPKYLFRKEGQNVTLSCEQNLNHDAMYWYRQDPGQGLRLIYYSQIVNDFQKGDIAEGYSVSREKKESFPLTVTSAQKNPTAFYLCASSILAQGAGEQYFGPGTRLTVT.

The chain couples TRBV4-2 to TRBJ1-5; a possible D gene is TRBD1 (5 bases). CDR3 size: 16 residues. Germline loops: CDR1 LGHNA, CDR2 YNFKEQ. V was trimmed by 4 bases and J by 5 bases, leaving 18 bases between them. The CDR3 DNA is TGTGCCAGCAGCCTATTCGGACCAACGGGGGATCAGCCCCAGCATTTT. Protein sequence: CASSLFGPTGDQPQHF.

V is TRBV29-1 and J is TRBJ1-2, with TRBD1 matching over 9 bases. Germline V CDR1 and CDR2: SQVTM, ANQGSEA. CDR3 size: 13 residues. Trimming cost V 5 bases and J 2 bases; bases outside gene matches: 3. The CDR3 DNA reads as TGCAGCGTTTATGGGACAGGGAACTATGGCTACACCTTC. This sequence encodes CSVYGTGNYGYTF.

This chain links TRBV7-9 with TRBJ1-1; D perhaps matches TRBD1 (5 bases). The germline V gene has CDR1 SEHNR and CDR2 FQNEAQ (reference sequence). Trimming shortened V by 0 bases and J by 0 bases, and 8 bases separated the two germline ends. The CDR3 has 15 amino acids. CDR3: CASSLARQLNTEAFF. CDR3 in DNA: TGTGCCAGCAGCTTAGCCCGACAGCTGAACACTGAAGCTTTCTTT.

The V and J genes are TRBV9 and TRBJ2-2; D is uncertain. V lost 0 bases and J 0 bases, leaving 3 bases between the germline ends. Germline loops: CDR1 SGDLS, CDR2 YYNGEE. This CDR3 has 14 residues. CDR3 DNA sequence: TGTGCCAGCAGCGTAGCAGCGAACACCGGGGAGCTGTTTTTT. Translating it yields CASSVAANTGELFF.

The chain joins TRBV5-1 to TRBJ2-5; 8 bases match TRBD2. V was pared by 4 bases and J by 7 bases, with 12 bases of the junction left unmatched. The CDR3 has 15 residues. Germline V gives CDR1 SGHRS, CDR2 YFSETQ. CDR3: CASSPGGGSLWTQYF. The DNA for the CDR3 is TGCGCCAGCAGCCCCGGCGGGGGGTCCCTTTGGACCCAGTACTTC.

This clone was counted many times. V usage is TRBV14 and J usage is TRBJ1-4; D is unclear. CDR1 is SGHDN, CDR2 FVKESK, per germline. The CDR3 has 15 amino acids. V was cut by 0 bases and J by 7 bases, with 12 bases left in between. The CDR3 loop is CASSQDYGSGEKLFF. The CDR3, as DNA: TGTGCCAGCAGCCAAGATTACGGTAGTGGTGAAAAACTGTTTTTT. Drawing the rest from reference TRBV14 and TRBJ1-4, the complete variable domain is EAGVTQFPSHSVIEKGQTVTLRCDPISGHDNLYWYRRVMGKEIKFLLHFVKESKQDESGMPNNRFLAERTGGTYSTLKVQPAELEDSGVYFCASSQDYGSGEKLFFGSGTQLSVL.

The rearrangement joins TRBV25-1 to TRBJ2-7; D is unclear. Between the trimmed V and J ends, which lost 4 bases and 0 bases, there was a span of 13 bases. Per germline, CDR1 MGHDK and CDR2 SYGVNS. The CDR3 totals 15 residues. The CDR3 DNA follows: TGTGCCAGCAGTGGGCAATTTTTCTCCTCCTACGAGCAGTACTTC. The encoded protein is CASSGQFFSSYEQYF.

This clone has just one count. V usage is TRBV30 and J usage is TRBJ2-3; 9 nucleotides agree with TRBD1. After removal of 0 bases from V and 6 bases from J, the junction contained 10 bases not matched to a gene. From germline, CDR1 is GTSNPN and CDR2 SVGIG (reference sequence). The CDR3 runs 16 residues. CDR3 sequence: CAWSVSRDRAHDTQYF. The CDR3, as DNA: TGTGCCTGGAGTGTCAGCCGGGACAGGGCACATGATACGCAGTATTTT.

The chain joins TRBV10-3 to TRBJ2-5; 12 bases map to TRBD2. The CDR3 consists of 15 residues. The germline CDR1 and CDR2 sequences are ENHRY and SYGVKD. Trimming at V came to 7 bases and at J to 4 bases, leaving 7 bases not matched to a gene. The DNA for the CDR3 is TGTGCCATCAAGGAACGACTAGCGGGAGCAGAGACCCAGTACTTC. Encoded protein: CAIKERLAGAETQYF.

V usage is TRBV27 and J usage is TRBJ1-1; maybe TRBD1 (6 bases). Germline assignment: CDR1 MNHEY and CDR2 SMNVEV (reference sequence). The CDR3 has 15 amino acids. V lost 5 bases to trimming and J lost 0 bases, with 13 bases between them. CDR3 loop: CASSLQTGLNTEAFF. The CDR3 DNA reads TGTGCCAGCAGTCTCCAGACAGGTTTGAACACTGAAGCTTTCTTT.